The 23 T cell receptor beta chains below come from one sample, sequenced in a study of multiple sclerosis patients with progressive multifocal leukoencephalopathy. Stated time point: time of PML onset. Profiling relied on immunoSEQ multiplex PCR, and the TCRdb table lists in-frame clones only, not all of them. The sample has more than 30,000 clones, roughly 90% seen once. The sample was PBMCs, taken from a patient treated with natalizumab. The receptor source for this set is a woman in her 40s with progressive multifocal leukoencephalopathy.

The chain joins TRBV28 to TRBJ2-7; TRBD1 is a possible D gene (7 bases). Germline V gene lookup returns CDR1 MDHEN and CDR2 SYDVKM. Trimming stripped 6 bases from V and 2 bases from J, with 14 bases between. The CDR3 has 14 residues. The CDR3 protein is CASSAGTATYEQYF. Written as DNA, the CDR3 is TGTGCCAGCAGCGCGGGGACAGCTACCTACGAGCAGTACTTC. The variable domain in full, with the rest retrieved from reference TRBV28 and TRBJ2-7, is DVKVTQSSRYLVKRTGEKVFLECVQDMDHENMFWYRQDPGLGLRLIYFSYDVKMKEKGDIPEGYSVSREKKERFSLILESASTNQTSMYLCASSAGTATYEQYFGPGTRLTVT.

The V gene is TRBV19, the J gene TRBJ2-7; 9 bases line up with TRBD1. The CDR3 length is 13 residues. Germline assignment: CDR1 LNHDA and CDR2 SQIVND (reference sequence). The V gene end was trimmed by 7 bases and the J gene end by 5 bases; junction bases not matched to a gene: 6. The CDR3 region has the DNA TGTGCCAGTACCTTCGACAGGGGGAACGAGCAGTACTTC. This sequence encodes CASTFDRGNEQYF.

This clone was detected a few times. The chain has TRBV19 and TRBJ2-2, with D unclear. Trimming took off 5 bases at V and 1 base at J, with 8 bases between the two ends. Germline CDR1 reads LNHDA; CDR2 reads SQIVND (reference sequence). This CDR3 has 14 amino acids. The CDR3, as DNA: TGTGCCAGTAGTTTGATGAAGAACACCGGGGAGCTGTTTTTT. This sequence encodes CASSLMKNTGELFF.

V gene TRBV11-3 combines with J gene TRBJ2-7; 8 bases are shared with TRBD1. Germline CDR1 reads SGHNT; CDR2 reads YENEEA. This CDR3 is built from 14 residues. Trimming cost V 4 bases and J 5 bases; bases outside gene matches: 7. CDR3 in DNA: TGTGCCAGCAGCTATGGACAGGGTTCGAACGAGCAGTACTTC. Its translation: CASSYGQGSNEQYF.

This rearrangement joins TRBV10-3 to TRBJ2-6; D is perhaps TRBD1 (5 bases). The CDR3 runs to 16 residues. Trimming cost V 11 bases and J 0 bases, with 17 bases left between them. The V gene's germline CDR1 is ENHRY and CDR2 SYGVKD. The CDR3 reads CASRSGLNSGANVLTF. Written as DNA, the CDR3 is TGTGCCTCCCGTTCAGGGCTGAACTCTGGGGCCAACGTCCTGACTTTC.

The CDR3 loop reads CASRGGNGETQYF. DNA for the CDR3: TGTGCCTCCCGGGGGGGGAATGGAGAGACCCAGTACTTC. This chain joins TRBV27 and TRBJ2-5; 8 nucleotides match TRBD2. CDR3 length: 13 residues. The germline CDR1 and CDR2 sequences are MNHEY and SMNVEV (reference sequence). The ends lost 11 bases at V and 4 bases at J; junction bases unmatched: 9.

The chain is built from TRBV30 and TRBJ1-4, with TRBD1 matching over 8 bases. V lost 5 bases, J lost 7 bases, and 6 bases stayed unmatched. Germline V gene data show CDR1 as GTSNPN and CDR2 as SVGIG (reference sequence). CDR3 length: 13 amino acids. The CDR3 DNA sequence: TGTGCCTGGGGCGGACAGGGTACTGAAAAACTGTTTTTT. The encoded protein is CAWGGQGTEKLFF.

The chain is built from TRBV5-8 and TRBJ1-4; TRBD1 matches at 9 bases. The CDR3 consists of 16 residues. The V and J ends lost 2 bases and 7 bases, in that order; junction bases with no gene match: 9. The germline V gene has CDR1 SGHTS and CDR2 YDEGEE. The CDR3 reads CASSFTSTTGGEKLFF. The DNA of the CDR3 is TGTGCCAGCAGCTTTACGTCAACGACAGGGGGTGAAAAACTGTTTTTT.

A few counts support this clone. The CDR3 reads CASSLVANRGAEAFF. The CDR3 nucleotides are TGTGCCAGCAGCTTAGTAGCCAACAGGGGGGCTGAAGCTTTCTTT. This chain connects TRBV7-9 to TRBJ1-1; TRBD1 aligns across 8 bases. V lost 1 base, J lost 6 bases, and 7 bases stayed unmatched. Germline CDR1 SEHNR, CDR2 FQNEAQ (reference sequence). The CDR3 runs 15 residues.

The CDR3 bases are TGTGCCAGCAGTTTCCCGGGACAGGGGGCGAACACTGAAGCTTTCTTT. This gives the protein CASSFPGQGANTEAFF. This chain connects TRBV28 to TRBJ1-1; 12 nucleotides align to TRBD1. Germline CDR1 is MDHEN and CDR2 is SYDVKM. Losses at the gene ends were 3 bases for V and 1 base for J; bases not matched to a gene: 3. This CDR3 region has 16 residues.

This clone was detected a few times. This chain links TRBV4-3 with TRBJ2-1, with a weak D call TRBD2 (5 bases). V lost 3 bases and J 9 bases, leaving 12 bases between the germline ends. The CDR3 sequence is 13 residues long. Germline V gives CDR1 LGHNA, CDR2 YSLEER. The CDR3 reads CASSQGRHREQFF. DNA of the CDR3: TGCGCCAGCAGCCAGGGGAGACACCGTGAGCAGTTCTTC.

The chain recombines TRBV5-7 with TRBJ2-2; weak D call: TRBD2 (5 bases). TRBV5-7 is sorted into the ORF group, with uncertain function. The CDR3 is 15 amino acids. V dropped 0 bases and J dropped 2 bases, with 8 bases sitting between them. CDR3 coding DNA: TGTGCCAGCAGCTTGGTCAGACTAAACACCGGGGAGCTGTTTTTT. It translates to CASSLVRLNTGELFF.

A few counts support this clone. The CDR3 region is CASSSDREVYEQYF. The CDR3 nucleotides are TGTGCCAGCAGCTCGGACAGGGAGGTCTACGAGCAGTACTTC. The chain carries TRBV7-9 and TRBJ2-7; 8 nucleotides align to TRBD1. The V gene's germline CDR1 is SEHNR and CDR2 FQNEAQ (reference sequence). Germline trimming cut 4 bases from V and 3 bases from J; bases unmatched to any gene: 5. The CDR3 is made up of 14 amino acids.

This clone was seen only a few times. CDR3 region: CASSLDDGGYGYTF. In nucleotides, the CDR3 is TGTGCCAGCAGCTTAGACGACGGGGGCTATGGCTACACCTTC. This chain links TRBV7-9 with TRBJ1-2, with a tentative D call TRBD1 (5 bases). V gave up 1 base and J gave up 4 bases, with 10 bases separating them. This CDR3 is built from 14 residues. Germline V CDR1 and CDR2: SEHNR, FQNEAQ (reference sequence). Combining the CDR3 with reference TRBV7-9 and TRBJ1-2 gives the whole variable domain DTGVSQNPRHKITKRGQNVTFRCDPISEHNRLYWYRQTLGQGPEFLTYFQNEAQLEKSRLLSDRFSAERPKGSFSTLEIQRTEQGDSAMYLCASSLDDGGYGYTFGSGTRLTVV.

The gene calls are TRBV27 and TRBJ2-7; 8 bases map to TRBD1. CDR1 MNHEY and CDR2 SMNVEV come from the germline V gene (reference sequence). Germline trimming cut 2 bases from V and 1 base from J; bases unmatched to any gene: 10. The CDR3 extends over 17 amino acids. The CDR3 region is CASSLRQGAGSSYEQYF. The CDR3 DNA reads TGTGCCAGCAGTTTACGGCAGGGGGCGGGGAGTTCCTACGAGCAGTACTTC.

In this sample, this clone turned up once. The V gene is TRBV7-9, the J gene TRBJ1-1; TRBD1 is a possible D gene (6 bases). CDR3 length equals 13 residues. Trimming pared 8 bases from V and 6 bases from J, leaving 16 bases between. Germline lookup yields CDR1 SEHNR and CDR2 FQNEAQ (reference sequence). The CDR3 DNA reads TGTGCCAGCGCGTTAGGGGGGGCAGCTGAAGCTTTCTTT. It codes for CASALGGAAEAFF.

This clone was counted a single time. The chain uses TRBV19 and TRBJ1-1; D perhaps matches TRBD1 (5 bases). V was shortened by 7 bases and J by 0 bases, with 18 bases between the two germline ends. The CDR3 loop spans 16 amino acids. From germline, CDR1 is LNHDA and CDR2 SQIVND (reference sequence). The CDR3 sequence: CASKGSGQSMNTEAFF. As DNA, the CDR3 is TGTGCCAGTAAGGGGTCAGGCCAGAGTATGAACACTGAAGCTTTCTTT.

The chain joins TRBV5-8 to TRBJ1-6; tentatively, D is TRBD1 (5 bases). This CDR3 spans 18 amino acids. Germline V gene sequence: CDR1 SGHTS, CDR2 YDEGEE. Trimming removed 4 bases from V and 0 bases from J, with 17 bases in between. This CDR3 reads CASSPSREGSSYNSPLHF. In DNA, the CDR3 is TGTGCCAGCAGCCCAAGTCGGGAGGGGAGCTCCTATAATTCACCCCTCCACTTT.

This clone came up a few times. This chain connects TRBV19 to TRBJ1-2; D unclear. This CDR3 has 14 residues. V lost 3 bases and J 4 bases, leaving 12 bases between the germline ends. Germline V lookup: CDR1 LNHDA, CDR2 SQIVND (reference sequence). CDR3 region: CASSIDLGGYGYTF. The DNA of the CDR3 is TGTGCCAGTAGTATCGACCTTGGAGGCTATGGCTACACCTTC.

There are a few counts of this clone. J is TRBJ2-7 and V is TRBV21-1; the D segment call TRBD1 is taken from the table without a DNA check. TRBV21-1 is a pseudogene segment. The length of the CDR3 is 14 residues. As DNA, the CDR3 is TGTGCCAGCATTCTGGACAGCCGCTCCTACGAGCAGTACTTC. It translates to CASILDSRSYEQYF.

This clone appeared a single time. The V and J genes are TRBV5-1 and TRBJ2-2; possibly TRBD1 for D (6 bases). CDR1 and CDR2 from the germline V gene are SGHRS and YFSETQ. The CDR3 consists of 14 residues. Between the trimmed V and J ends, which lost 3 bases and 0 bases, there was a span of 6 bases. The CDR3 spells CASSWTANTGELFF. CDR3 sequence (DNA): TGCGCCAGCAGCTGGACAGCGAACACCGGGGAGCTGTTTTTT.

V gene TRBV7-9 combines with J gene TRBJ2-7; tentatively, D is TRBD2 (5 bases). Germline CDR1 reads SEHNR; CDR2 reads FQNEAQ (reference sequence). There are 14 residues in the CDR3. V dropped 4 bases and J dropped 2 bases, with 12 bases sitting between them. The CDR3 protein is CASSWTGRTYEQYF. CDR3 DNA sequence: TGTGCCAGCAGCTGGACGGGGAGAACCTACGAGCAGTACTTC.

The CDR3 nucleotides read TGTGCCAGCAGCTTAGGACTAGCGTCCCACGAGCAGTACTTC. It specifies CASSLGLASHEQYF. This chain uses TRBV7-8 with TRBJ2-7; 8 positions agree with TRBD2. Trimming cost V 1 base and J 5 bases; bases outside gene matches: 4. This CDR3 has 14 amino acids. The germline CDR1 and CDR2 sequences are SGHVS and FQNEAQ.